This TCR beta chain was documented in a study of Ad26.COV2.S vaccination and SARS-CoV-2 variants. Study-wide points: A substantial breadth of spike-specific CD8+ and CD4+ T cell responses after vaccination has been reported. Recipients of either vaccine or placebo displayed similar breadth of non-spike TCRs.

The germline V gene has CDR1 MNHEY and CDR2 SVGAGI. J was trimmed by 6 bases and V by 2 bases; bases with no gene match: 5. The length of the CDR3 is 15 residues. Only in-frame clones appear in the TCRdb table, and some are missing; sequencing was by immunoSEQ multiplex PCR. The table includes about 94,000 clones, more than 70% detected once. As concerns this clone: Its matching antigen is unknown.

The sequence came from a human donor who had recovered from COVID-19. The sequencing used peripheral blood, collected after recovery from COVID-19. The chain recombines TRBV6-5 with TRBJ1-5; 9 bases are shared with TRBD1. CDR3 region: CASSYQTGGGQPQHF. The CDR3 coding sequence is TGTGCCAGCAGTTACCAGACAGGGGGGGGTCAGCCCCAGCATTTT.